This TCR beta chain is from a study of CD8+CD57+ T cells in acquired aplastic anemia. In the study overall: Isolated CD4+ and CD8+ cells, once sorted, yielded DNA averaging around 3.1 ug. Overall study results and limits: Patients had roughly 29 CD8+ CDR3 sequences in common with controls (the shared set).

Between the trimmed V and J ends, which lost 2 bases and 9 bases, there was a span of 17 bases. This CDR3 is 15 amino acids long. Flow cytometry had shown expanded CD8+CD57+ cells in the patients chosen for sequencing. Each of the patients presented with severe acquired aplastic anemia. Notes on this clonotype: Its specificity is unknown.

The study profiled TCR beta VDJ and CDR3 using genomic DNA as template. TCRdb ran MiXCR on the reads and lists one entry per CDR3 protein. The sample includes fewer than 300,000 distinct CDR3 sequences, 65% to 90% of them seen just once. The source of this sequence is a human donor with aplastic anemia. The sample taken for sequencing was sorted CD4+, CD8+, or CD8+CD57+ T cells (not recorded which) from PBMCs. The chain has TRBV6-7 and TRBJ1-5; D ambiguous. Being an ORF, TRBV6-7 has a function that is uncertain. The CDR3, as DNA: TGTGCCAGCAGTTACCCGGGTGGAGGGCGGGTGCCCCAGCATTTT. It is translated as CASSYPGGGRVPQHF.